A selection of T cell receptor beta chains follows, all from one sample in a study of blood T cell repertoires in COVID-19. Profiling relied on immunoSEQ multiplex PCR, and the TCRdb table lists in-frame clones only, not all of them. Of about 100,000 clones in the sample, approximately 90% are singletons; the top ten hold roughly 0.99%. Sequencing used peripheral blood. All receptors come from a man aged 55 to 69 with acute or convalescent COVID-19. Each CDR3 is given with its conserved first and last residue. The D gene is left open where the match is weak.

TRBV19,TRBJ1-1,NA,TGTGCCAGTAGTGACGACAGCCGTGACACTGAAGCTTTCTTT,CASSDDSRDTEAFF
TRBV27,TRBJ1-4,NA,TGTGCCAGCAGTTACCGACTAAGGCAAAAACTGTTTTTT,CASSYRLRQKLFF
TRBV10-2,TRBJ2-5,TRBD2,TGCGCCAGCAGTGAAGCTCGGACTAGCGGGTACTTCCAAGAGACCCAGTACTTC,CASSEARTSGYFQETQYF
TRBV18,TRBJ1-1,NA,TGTGCCAGCCAGGGCGCCTTGAACACTGAAGCTTTCTTT,CASQGALNTEAFF
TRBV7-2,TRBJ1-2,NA,TGTGCCAGCAGCTTAGGCTCCAGGGCTGGAGGCTACACCTTC,CASSLGSRAGGYTF
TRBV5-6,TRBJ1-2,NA,TGTGCCAGCAGCTTGGCTGGGGGGGCAAGCTATGGCTACACCTTC,CASSLAGGASYGYTF
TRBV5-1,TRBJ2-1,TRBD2,TGCGCCAGCACCTCGACTAGCGGGAGTGTGAATGAGCAGTTCTTC,CASTSTSGSVNEQFF
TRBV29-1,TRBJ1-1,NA,TGCAGCGTTGTGAAAGGGGAGGAGGGTGAAGCTTTCTTT,CSVVKGEEGEAFF
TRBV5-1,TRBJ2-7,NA,TGCGCCAGCAGCCTGGGAACAACCTCACCGACCTACGAGCAGTACTTC,CASSLGTTSPTYEQYF
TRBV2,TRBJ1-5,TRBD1,TGTGCCAGCACAACGGACAGGGGGTATCAGCCCCAGCATTTT,CASTTDRGYQPQHF
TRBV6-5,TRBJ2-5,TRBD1,TGTGCCAGCAGTTTTCGACAGGGGGCAGGGGAGACCCAGTACTTC,CASSFRQGAGETQYF
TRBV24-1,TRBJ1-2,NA,TGTGCCACCAGTGATGGACCCCCCAGGGAAGGTTTTGGCTACACCTTC,CATSDGPPREGFGYTF
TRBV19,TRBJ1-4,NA,TGTGCCAGTAGTATAGTCGTGCAGGCTGCTGGAAAACTGTTTTTT,CASSIVVQAAGKLFF
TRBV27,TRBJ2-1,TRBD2,TGTGCCAGCAGTGTTGAGACTAGCGGATACAATGAGCAGTTCTTC,CASSVETSGYNEQFF
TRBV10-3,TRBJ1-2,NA,TGTGCCATCAGGCTCCGGGACATTAGTAACTATGGCTACACCTTC,CAIRLRDISNYGYTF
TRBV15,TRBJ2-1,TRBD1,TGTGCCACCAGCAGGGGGTCCGACAGGGGTTGGAACAATGAGCAGTTCTTC,CATSRGSDRGWNNEQFF
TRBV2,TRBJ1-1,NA,TGTGCCAGCAGGGGGGGTGGGGTCTCCGCTGAAGCTTTCTTT,CASRGGGVSAEAFF
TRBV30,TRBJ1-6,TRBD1,TGTGCCTGGAGTCCAGGACAGGGGGTTAATTCACCCCTCCACTTT,CAWSPGQGVNSPLHF
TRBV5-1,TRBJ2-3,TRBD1,TGCGCCAGCAGACAGGGGGGAGAAGATACGCAGTATTTT,CASRQGGEDTQYF
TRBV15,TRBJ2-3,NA,TGTGCCACCAGCAGCCTCCCCGTGGGGGCGGGCACAGATACGCAGTATTTT,CATSSLPVGAGTDTQYF
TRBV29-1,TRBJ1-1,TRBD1,TGCAGCGCAACGGGACAGGGGAACACTGAAGCTTTCTTT,CSATGQGNTEAFF
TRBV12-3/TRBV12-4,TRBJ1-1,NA,TGTGCCAGCGTACCCCATTGGGGGGGGGTTGCTTTCTTT,CASVPHWGGVAFF
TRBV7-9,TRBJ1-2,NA,TGTGCCAGCAGCTTAAGTCAGGCCGGCTATGGCTACACCTTC,CASSLSQAGYGYTF